The 10 T cell receptor beta chains reported below all come from one sample, sequenced in a study of T-cell memory formation after mild COVID-19. TCRdb re-derived calls from the 5' RACE reads in MiXCR, one entry per CDR3 protein. The sample records 380,000 or so distinct CDR3 sequences, roughly 15% being singletons. What was sequenced was PBMCs or a T cell subset sorted from them (not recorded which). The receptors were sampled from a man aged 18 to 35 who had mild COVID-19 (a few samples of this study predate the infection). Cell type and time point are not known.

The chain employs TRBV9 and TRBJ2-7; perhaps TRBD1 as D (6 bases). CDR3 length: 16 amino acids. The germline gives CDR1 SGDLS, CDR2 YYNGEE. Between the trimmed V and J ends, which lost 0 bases and 2 bases, there was a span of 15 bases. The CDR3 DNA reads TGTGCCAGCAGCGTAGGAATCGGGACAAATACCTACGAGCAGTACTTC. The encoded protein is CASSVGIGTNTYEQYF.

The chain recombines TRBV11-2 with TRBJ1-1; D remains unclear. Trimming removed 4 bases at V and 1 base at J, with 10 bases between. The CDR3 runs 14 residues. The germline V gene has CDR1 SGHAT and CDR2 FQNNGV. CDR3 amino acids: CASSSVKGNTEAFF. For the CDR3, the DNA is TGTGCCAGCAGCTCAGTCAAGGGGAACACTGAAGCTTTCTTT. The whole variable domain, filled in from reference TRBV11-2 and TRBJ1-1, reads EAGVAQSPRYKIIEKRQSVAFWCNPISGHATLYWYQQILGQGPKLLIQFQNNGVVDDSQLPKDRFSAERLKGVDSTLKIQPAKLEDSAVYLCASSSVKGNTEAFFGQGTRLTVV.

This clonotype was recorded a few times. The V call is TRBV28, the J call TRBJ1-2, with 9 nucleotides matching TRBD1. Germline V gives CDR1 MDHEN, CDR2 SYDVKM. V shed 3 bases, J shed 0 bases, and the junction held 8 bases outside the gene matches. This CDR3 contains 17 residues. The CDR3 region is CASSFLDRGPSNYGYTF. The CDR3 DNA sequence: TGTGCCAGCAGTTTCCTGGACAGGGGCCCCTCTAACTATGGCTACACCTTC.

This clonotype was seen a handful of times. The V and J genes are TRBV4-1 and TRBJ1-6; no firm D call. The germline gives CDR1 MGHRA, CDR2 YSYEKL. This CDR3 comprises 15 residues. Trimming left V 2 bases short and J 6 bases short, with 11 bases between. CDR3 region: CASSQFEQFNSPLHF. Written as DNA, the CDR3 is TGCGCCAGCAGCCAATTTGAACAGTTTAATTCACCCCTCCACTTT.

The genes are TRBV7-2 and TRBJ1-1; D remains unclear. CDR1 is SGHTA and CDR2 is FQGNSA in the germline V gene. Trimming removed 6 bases at V and 5 bases at J, with 10 bases between. The CDR3 runs to 12 residues. The CDR3 here is CASRPQETEAFF. CDR3 bases: TGTGCCAGCAGACCTCAAGAGACTGAAGCTTTCTTT.

The rearrangement links TRBV6-2 or TRBV6-3 to TRBJ2-7; either TRBD1 or TRBD2 may fit D (6 bases each). Germline CDR1 is MNHEY and CDR2 is SVGEGT. With 6 bases removed from V and 4 bases from J, the gap between germline ends came to 13 bases. The CDR3 loop spans 13 amino acids. The CDR3 reads CASSSRGDYEQYF. In DNA form, the CDR3 reads TGTGCCAGCAGCAGTAGGGGGGATTACGAGCAGTACTTC.

This clonotype was seen ten or more times. J is TRBJ2-1 and V is TRBV7-2; D remains unclear. The CDR3 runs to 12 residues. The V end lost 5 bases, the J end lost 8 bases, and 10 bases lay between the germline ends. Germline V gene sequence: CDR1 SGHTA, CDR2 FQGNSA. CDR3 nucleotides: TGTGCCAGCAGCCTCGGTTGGGATGAGCAGTTCTTC. Amino acids: CASSLGWDEQFF.

The chain has TRBV7-9 and TRBJ2-1; the D gene is possibly TRBD2 (6 bases). The germline V gene has CDR1 SEHNR and CDR2 FQNEAQ (reference sequence). With 5 bases removed from V and 9 bases from J, the gap between germline ends came to 17 bases. This CDR3 is built from 14 residues. The CDR3 sequence: CASSPTGDFSEQFF. The CDR3 bases are TGTGCCAGCAGCCCGACTGGGGACTTCTCTGAGCAGTTCTTC.

This clonotype has only a few counts. This chain connects TRBV7-3 to TRBJ2-5, with 8 bases matching TRBD1. This CDR3 comprises 14 residues. The germline V gene encodes CDR1 SGHTA and CDR2 FQGTGA. Trimming at V came to 3 bases and at J to 5 bases, leaving 5 bases not matched to a gene. This CDR3 reads CASSFTGGSETQYF. The CDR3 DNA is TGTGCCAGCAGCTTTACAGGGGGTAGCGAGACCCAGTACTTC. The full variable domain, in which reference TRBV7-3 and TRBJ2-5 provide the parts outside the CDR3, is GAGVSQTPSNKVTEKGKYVELRCDPISGHTALYWYRQSLGQGPEFLIYFQGTGAADDSGLPNDRFFAVRPEGSVSTLKIQRTERGDSAVYLCASSFTGGSETQYFGPGTRLLVL.

The chain links TRBV27 to TRBJ2-3; D might be TRBD2 (6 bases). Trimming took 2 bases from V and 7 from J, leaving 19 bases between them. The length of the CDR3 is 16 residues. The germline V gene has CDR1 MNHEY and CDR2 SMNVEV (reference sequence). CDR3 sequence: CASSLPSGRGLNTQYF. The CDR3 DNA follows: TGTGCCAGCAGTTTACCTTCTGGACGGGGACTTAATACGCAGTATTTT.